The T cell receptor beta chain under discussion was sequenced for a study of T cells in Graves' hyperthyroidism and ophthalmopathy. The CDR3 spans 18 residues. Germline-derived CDR1 and CDR2 are MNHEY and SVGEGT. J lost 5 bases, V lost 5 bases, and 14 bases had no gene match. Amplification of TCR beta CDR3 regions used RNA as the template. HTBI primers were used for first-round RT-PCR of the TCR CDR3. TCRdb recomputed calls from the multiplex PCR reads with MiXCR, one row per CDR3 protein. The sample includes roughly 290,000 distinct CDR3 sequences, 13% seen only once; the top ten take roughly 8.5%. This clonotype was seen at least ten times.

This chain joins TRBV6-2 or TRBV6-3 and TRBJ2-7; 14 bases are shared with TRBD2. This sequence originates from a woman aged 25 to 45 with Graves' hyperthyroidism that later progressed to Graves' ophthalmopathy. The specimen sequenced was blood. The CDR3 loop is CASSAIPGLAGAPDEQYF. CDR3 in DNA: TGTGCCAGCAGTGCTATACCGGGACTAGCGGGAGCTCCCGACGAGCAGTACTTC.